These 7 T cell receptor beta chains were all obtained from the same sample, sequenced in a study of T cell repertoires in cytomegalovirus infection. TCRdb reanalysed the reads using MiXCR and keeps one entry per CDR3 protein. The sample carries approximately 750,000 distinct CDR3 sequences, 35% to 40% recorded once. The source material was PBMCs. These receptors all stem from a human donor in good health (CMV status not recorded). Some clones in this sample may be carry-over from other donors' samples.

CDR3 DNA: TGTGCCACCAGAAGACTCGGGGTCAGAGGAGAGACCCAGTACTTC. Encoded protein: CATRRLGVRGETQYF. V is TRBV15 and J is TRBJ2-5; D might be TRBD2 (5 bases). The CDR3 sequence is 15 residues long. V was cut by 6 bases and J by 4 bases, with 18 bases left in between. Germline CDR1 and CDR2: LNHNV and YYDKDF (reference sequence).

This clonotype was detected only a few times. The V call is TRBV6-2 or TRBV6-3, the J call TRBJ1-1; D uncertain. CDR3 length equals 17 residues. Deletions cut 0 bases from V and 1 base from J, with 15 bases between. Germline V gene lookup returns CDR1 MNHEY and CDR2 SVGEGT. Written as DNA, the CDR3 is TGTGCCAGCAGTTACTCGGTCTCCCCAGGTCCGAACACTGAAGCTTTCTTT. Its protein is CASSYSVSPGPNTEAFF.

To note about this clonotype: The CDR3 end shows no conserved phenylalanine or tryptophan, and so a read error is likely. It is unclear where the CDR3 begins or ends on the DNA, so no DNA is shown, and the CDR3 is as TCRdb lists it. V usage is TRBV28 and J usage is TRBJ1-6; no DNA check was done on the table's D call, TRBD1. CDR1 and CDR2 (germline): MDHEN, SYDVKM. The length of the CDR3 is 15 amino acids, counting both ends. This CDR3 reads CASSPGGSYNSPIHL.

The chain carries TRBV20-1 and TRBJ2-5; 8 bases align to TRBD2. The CDR3 runs to 15 residues. Germline CDR1 and CDR2: DFQATT and SNEGSKA (reference sequence). The ends lost 1 base at V and 5 bases at J; junction bases unmatched: 9. The CDR3 region is CSARGSGGWGETQYF. In DNA form, the CDR3 reads TGCAGTGCTAGAGGGAGCGGGGGCTGGGGGGAGACCCAGTACTTC.

The sample holds many counts of this clonotype. This chain joins TRBV6-1 and TRBJ2-6, with D tentatively TRBD1 (5 bases). The CDR3 contains 15 residues. CDR1 and CDR2 (germline): MNHNS, SASEGT. Trimming took 6 bases from V and 2 from J, leaving 11 bases between them. CDR3 protein: CASSPRGAGANVLTF. In DNA form, the CDR3 reads TGTGCCAGCAGCCCAAGGGGTGCTGGGGCCAACGTCCTGACTTTC.

A few counts support this clonotype. This chain uses TRBV7-9 with TRBJ2-4; D unresolved. The germline CDR1 and CDR2 sequences are SEHNR and FQNEAQ (reference sequence). With 4 bases removed from V and 8 bases from J, the gap between germline ends came to 21 bases. The CDR3 is made up of 16 amino acids. CDR3 in DNA: TGTGCCAGCAGCTCCTCGATCTCGGGTACCCAAGACATTCAGTACTTC. Protein sequence: CASSSSISGTQDIQYF.

With regard to this clonotype: Possible read error: a much larger clone is one base away. The CDR3 sequence is CDSTTRQGWYEQYF. Here the CDR3 DNA reads TGTGACAGCACCACACGACAGGGTTGGTACGAGCAGTACTTC. The gene calls are TRBV28 and TRBJ2-7, with TRBD1 matching 7 bases. The V gene's germline CDR1 is MDHEN and CDR2 SYDVKM. The CDR3 runs to 14 residues.